The 23 T cell receptor beta chains below were found in one sample sequenced in a study. Cells sorted as Tregs were CD4+, CD25+ and CD127-/low. TCRdb reanalysed the 5' RACE reads using MiXCR and keeps one entry per CDR3 protein. The profile shows over 8,000 distinct CDR3 sequences, around a third of them singletons. Sequenced material: Tregs sorted from blood. These TCRs come from a female donor with breast cancer.

V usage is TRBV20-1 and J usage is TRBJ2-3, with no clear D. V shed 0 bases and J shed 4 bases, with 11 bases lying between them. Germline V gene data show CDR1 as DFQATT and CDR2 as SNEGSKA (reference sequence). This CDR3 has 14 residues. CDR3 DNA: TGCAGTGCTAGAGATGTCGGACGGGCAGATACGCAGTATTTT. This encodes CSARDVGRADTQYF.

This clonotype is labeled as medium-sized. Here the CDR3 DNA reads TGTGCCAGCGGGAGAGACAGCCAAGAGACCCAGTACTTC. Its protein product is CASGRDSQETQYF. The chain recombines TRBV6-2 or TRBV6-3 with TRBJ2-5, with D possibly being TRBD1 or TRBD2 (5 bases each). The CDR3 is 13 residues long. Trimming removed 8 bases from V and 1 base from J, with 11 bases in between. Germline CDR1 is MNHEY and CDR2 is SVGEGT.

V usage is TRBV24-1 and J usage is TRBJ1-1, with D maybe TRBD1 (5 bases). V gave up 7 bases and J gave up 4 bases, with 12 bases separating them. CDR3 length: 13 amino acids. CDR1 is KGHDR and CDR2 is SFDVKD in the germline V gene. This CDR3 reads CATRRGVGTEAFF. As DNA, the CDR3 is TGTGCCACCAGGAGGGGAGTCGGCACTGAAGCTTTCTTT.

By share, this clonotype counts as medium-sized. V usage is TRBV7-2 and J usage is TRBJ2-1, with 12 bases that match TRBD1. The CDR3 is made up of 19 amino acids. V trimming: 5 bases; J trimming: 7 bases; junction bases outside the gene matches: 18. Germline V gene lookup returns CDR1 SGHTA and CDR2 FQGNSA. The DNA for the CDR3 is TGTGCCAGCAGCAAGGGACAGGGGGCTATGGTGGGTATCGGAAATGAGCAGTTCTTC. It translates to CASSKGQGAMVGIGNEQFF.

The gene calls are TRBV9 and TRBJ2-1; 9 bases are shared with TRBD1. The CDR3 is made up of 14 amino acids. From germline, CDR1 is SGDLS and CDR2 YYNGEE. V lost 2 bases to trimming and J lost 9 bases; unmatched junction nucleotides: 6. CDR3 amino acids: CASSVGTGYREQFF. In DNA form, the CDR3 reads TGTGCCAGCAGCGTTGGGACAGGGTACCGTGAGCAGTTCTTC.

By share, this clonotype counts as medium-sized. This rearrangement joins TRBV20-1 to TRBJ2-1, with D perhaps TRBD1 (5 bases). V lost 3 bases, J lost 6 bases, and 15 bases lay in between. The CDR3 spans 14 residues. Germline CDR1 is DFQATT and CDR2 is SNEGSKA (reference sequence). The CDR3: CSASLPGIFNEQFF. In DNA, the CDR3 is TGCAGTGCTAGCTTACCAGGGATTTTCAATGAGCAGTTCTTC.

This clonotype was detected once. The rearrangement links TRBV29-1 to TRBJ2-1; D not resolved. The ends were cut back, 4 bases at V and 9 bases at J, with 7 bases in the middle. CDR1 is SQVTM and CDR2 is ANQGSEA in the germline V gene. The length of the CDR3 is 10 residues. CDR3 protein: CSVVTGEQFF. The DNA for the CDR3 is TGCAGCGTTGTAACTGGTGAGCAGTTCTTC.

This clonotype was seen a handful of times. The chain employs TRBV7-2 and TRBJ2-1; no definite D call. Germline loops: CDR1 SGHTA, CDR2 FQGNSA. CDR3 size: 17 residues. Trimming took 5 bases from V and 0 from J, leaving 17 bases between them. CDR3 sequence reads: CASSLFARSPSYNEQFF. CDR3 sequence (DNA): TGTGCCAGCAGCCTATTCGCCAGGTCGCCCTCCTACAATGAGCAGTTCTTC.

The rearrangement joins TRBV6-5 to TRBJ2-7; D possibly matches TRBD1 or TRBD2 (5 bases each). Trimming took 5 bases from V and 0 from J, leaving 8 bases between them. CDR1 and CDR2 from the germline V gene are MNHEY and SVGAGI. The CDR3 length is 13 residues. CDR3 coding DNA: TGTGCCAGCAGTAAGAGGGGCTCCTACGAGCAGTACGTC. Encoded protein: CASSKRGSYEQYV.

This clonotype is medium-sized by share. The V gene is TRBV20-1, the J gene TRBJ2-5; a weak D match, TRBD2 (6 bases). This CDR3 is 14 amino acids long. V was shortened by 3 bases and J by 0 bases, with 11 bases between the two germline ends. Germline values: CDR1 DFQATT, CDR2 SNEGSKA (reference sequence). As DNA, the CDR3 is TGCAGTGCTAGGGCGGGGACGCACCAAGAGACCCAGTACTTC. It translates to CSARAGTHQETQYF.

The CDR3 sequence is CAISESGREETQYF. CDR3 sequence (DNA): TGTGCCATCAGTGAGTCAGGGAGGGAAGAGACCCAGTACTTC. The V gene is TRBV10-3, the J gene TRBJ2-5; 7 bases map to TRBD2. The CDR3 extends over 14 amino acids. The germline V gene has CDR1 ENHRY and CDR2 SYGVKD. The J segment lost 3 bases and the V segment lost 0 bases, leaving 1 base of the junction unmatched.

Relative to its sample, this clonotype is medium-sized. The rearrangement joins TRBV10-3 to TRBJ1-2; the D is unclear. CDR3 length: 12 residues. V dropped 2 bases and J dropped 8 bases, with 9 bases sitting between them. The germline CDR1 and CDR2 sequences are ENHRY and SYGVKD. CDR3 sequence: CAISENFEGYTF. The CDR3, as DNA: TGTGCCATCAGTGAGAATTTTGAGGGCTACACCTTC.

The chain has TRBV6-1 and TRBJ2-5, with D possibly matching TRBD1 (6 bases). V lost 6 bases to trimming and J lost 5 bases, with 13 bases between them. Germline CDR1 MNHNS, CDR2 SASEGT. The length of the CDR3 is 13 residues. The CDR3 protein is CASRITGLETQYF. For the CDR3, the DNA is TGTGCCAGCAGGATTACAGGGTTGGAGACCCAGTACTTC.

Here the CDR3 DNA reads TGTGCCAGCAGCTTAATGGTGGAAGATACGCAGTATTTT. Translation: CASSLMVEDTQYF. The chain has TRBV7-3 and TRBJ2-3, with D hard to call. The CDR3 contains 13 residues. Trimming took off 1 base at V and 5 bases at J, with 7 bases between the two ends. From germline, CDR1 is SGHTA and CDR2 FQGTGA.

The chain couples TRBV4-2 to TRBJ2-7; possible D gene TRBD2, 6 bases. CDR1 is LGHNA and CDR2 is YNFKEQ in the germline V gene. CDR3 size: 15 residues. Trimming took 2 bases from V and 2 from J, leaving 13 bases between them. The CDR3 DNA is TGTGCCAGCAGCCAACCCGGGACTGCTACCTACGAGCAGTACTTC. This translates into CASSQPGTATYEQYF.

By share, this clonotype ranks as medium-sized. The gene calls are TRBV7-3 and TRBJ2-1, with 9 nucleotides matching TRBD2. The CDR3 loop spans 15 amino acids. The germline gives CDR1 SGHTA, CDR2 FQGTGA. The V and J ends lost 2 bases and 4 bases, in that order; junction bases with no gene match: 3. Here the CDR3 reads CASSLGGRAYNEQFF. The CDR3 DNA follows: TGTGCCAGCAGCTTAGGCGGGAGGGCGTACAATGAGCAGTTCTTC.

The rearrangement uses TRBV20-1 and TRBJ2-1; 11 bases line up with TRBD2. The germline gives CDR1 DFQATT, CDR2 SNEGSKA (reference sequence). With 0 bases clipped from V and 5 bases from J, the junction kept 6 bases outside the gene matches. This CDR3 spans 16 amino acids. For the CDR3, the DNA is TGCAGTGCTAGAGAACCTAGCGGGAGGCAAAACAATGAGCAGTTCTTC. It codes for CSAREPSGRQNNEQFF.

The rearrangement uses TRBV20-1 and TRBJ2-7, with 13 bases aligning to TRBD2. V shed 1 base, J shed 2 bases, and the junction held 17 bases outside the gene matches. This CDR3 is 20 amino acids long. Germline-derived CDR1 and CDR2 are DFQATT and SNEGSKA (reference sequence). This CDR3 reads CSARGPFTPLAGGETYEQYV. CDR3 nucleotide sequence: TGCAGTGCTAGAGGCCCGTTCACCCCACTAGCGGGAGGGGAGACCTACGAGCAGTACGTC.

This clonotype ranks as medium-sized. The rearrangement joins TRBV9 to TRBJ2-1, with D maybe TRBD2 (6 bases). Germline V lookup: CDR1 SGDLS, CDR2 YYNGEE. The CDR3 extends over 14 amino acids. V lost 3 bases, J lost 5 bases, and 12 bases lay in between. The CDR3 reads CASSGGLLHNEQFF. Here the CDR3 DNA reads TGTGCCAGCAGCGGGGGACTGCTCCACAATGAGCAGTTCTTC.

For the CDR3, the DNA is TGTGCCAGCAGTTTAGATGGCGGGGCAGCCGCGGCGCCCCTCCACTTT. It translates to CASSLDGGAAAAPLHF. The V call is TRBV27, the J call TRBJ1-6, with D possibly matching TRBD1 (5 bases). V lost 2 bases and J lost 13, with 21 bases in between. The CDR3 spans 16 residues. Germline CDR1 MNHEY, CDR2 SMNVEV (reference sequence).

This clonotype was recorded a few times. This chain links TRBV6-2 or TRBV6-3 with TRBJ1-5; D remains unclear. Germline CDR1 and CDR2: MNHEY and SVGEGT. The CDR3 covers 14 residues. The V end was cut by 3 bases, the J end by 5 bases, with 11 bases between. The DNA for the CDR3 is TGTGCCAGCAGTTATCTCCACGGGGATCAGCCCCAGCATTTT. It specifies CASSYLHGDQPQHF.

Judged by abundance, this clonotype is medium-sized (0.01 to 0.1%). V is TRBV20-1 and J is TRBJ2-4, with D perhaps TRBD2 (7 bases). Trimming stripped 5 bases from V and 1 base from J, with 15 bases between. This CDR3 comprises 15 residues. Per the germline V gene, CDR1 is DFQATT and CDR2 is SNEGSKA (reference sequence). The CDR3 DNA follows: TGCAGTGCTGCAGGGGAGGGTGGGGCCAAAAACATTCAGTACTTC. Encoded protein: CSAAGEGGAKNIQYF.

The V and J genes are TRBV18 and TRBJ1-2; D is possibly TRBD1 (5 bases). Trimming cost V 1 base and J 3 bases, with 12 bases left between them. The V gene's germline CDR1 is KGHSH and CDR2 LQKENI. The CDR3 spans 15 residues. CDR3 protein: CASSPLGQTYYGYTF. CDR3 bases: TGTGCCAGCTCACCACTGGGGCAGACTTACTATGGCTACACCTTC.